This TCR beta chain was observed in a study of T cells in narcolepsy. Generated by immunoSEQ multiplex PCR, the TCRdb table keeps only in-frame clones and is missing some. The table records roughly 30,000 clones, approximately 77% of them present only once. The CDR3 contains 13 residues. Germline values: CDR1 LNHDA, CDR2 SQIVND (reference sequence). The V end was cut by 3 bases, the J end by 3 bases, with 5 bases between. Specimen: memory (CD45RA-) CD4+ T cells from blood. The TCR originated in a human donor in good health. The chain is built from TRBV19 and TRBJ1-4, with no clear D. The CDR3 region is CASSMQSNEKLFF. The CDR3 nucleotides read TGTGCCAGTAGTATGCAGTCTAATGAAAAACTGTTTTTT.